The clone carrying this T cell receptor beta chain has only one observation. The data were taken from a study of blood T cell repertoires in COVID-19. In the study overall: T cells, B-cell-depleted T cells, or PBMCs provided the cDNA or gDNA that served as material.

V lost 2 bases and J 3 bases, leaving 11 bases between the germline ends. The CDR3 is made up of 15 amino acids. Germline CDR1 SGHRS, CDR2 YFSETQ. Clones were read by immunoSEQ multiplex PCR, and TCRdb kept only the in-frame ones, dropping some. The sample holds some 170,000 clones, approximately 85% seen once. The chain couples TRBV5-1 to TRBJ2-2, with D possibly being TRBD1 (5 bases). The sample taken for sequencing was peripheral blood. This TCR derives from a woman aged 60-70 years with acute or convalescent COVID-19. CDR3 nucleotides: TGCGCCAGCAGCTTAAGAGACAGCTACACCGGGGAGCTGTTTTTT. This sequence encodes CASSLRDSYTGELFF.